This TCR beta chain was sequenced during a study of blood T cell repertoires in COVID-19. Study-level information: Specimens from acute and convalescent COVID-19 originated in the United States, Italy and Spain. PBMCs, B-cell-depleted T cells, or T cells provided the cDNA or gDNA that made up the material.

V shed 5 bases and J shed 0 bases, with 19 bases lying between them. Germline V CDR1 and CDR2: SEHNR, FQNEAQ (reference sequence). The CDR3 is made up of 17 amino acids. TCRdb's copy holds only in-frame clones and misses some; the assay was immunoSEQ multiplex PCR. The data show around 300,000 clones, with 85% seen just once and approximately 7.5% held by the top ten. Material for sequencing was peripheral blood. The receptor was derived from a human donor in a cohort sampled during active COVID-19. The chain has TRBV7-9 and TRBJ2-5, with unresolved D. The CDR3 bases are TGTGCCAGCAGCCCCCGACCGGTGGCGGAGTACCAAGAGACCCAGTACTTC. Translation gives CASSPRPVAEYQETQYF.